This T cell receptor (beta chain) was captured by sequencing in a study of T cells in Graves' hyperthyroidism and ophthalmopathy. RNA transcripts provided the source from which TCR beta CDR3 regions were amplified. The study used the HTBI primer set for a first-round RT-PCR of the TCR CDR3. TCRdb redid the calling of the multiplex PCR reads with MiXCR, one entry per CDR3 protein. The table has about 300,000 distinct CDR3 sequences, about 14% seen once. Those with hyperthyroidism were 18 to 65 years old, newly diagnosed, and ill for under 2 months. This clonotype came up a few times. Germline V CDR1 and CDR2: DFQATT, SNEGSKA (reference sequence). This CDR3 contains 13 residues. V was cut by 6 bases and J by 2 bases, with 11 bases left in between.

The sequenced material came from blood. The TCR sequence derives from a woman in her 30s with Graves' hyperthyroidism that later progressed to Graves' ophthalmopathy. The chain couples TRBV20-1 to TRBJ1-3; possible D gene TRBD1, 5 bases. Here the CDR3 DNA reads TGCAGTGCCAGGACAAGCGCTGGAAACACCATATATTTT. Protein product: CSARTSAGNTIYF.